Below are 5 T cell receptor beta chains sequenced from a single sample in a study of blood T cells in healthy people across ages. Alongside a J-beta primer mix, a sample-barcoded 5' primer served in a second PCR lasting about 7 to 12 cycles. TCRdb redid the calling of the 5' RACE reads with MiXCR, one entry per CDR3 protein. This table has around 700,000 distinct CDR3 sequences, roughly 25% appearing once. The sample also formed part of further work on T cells of mothers and their children.

Input material: blood. These receptors were collected from a boy younger than 18 in good health.

In DNA form, the CDR3 reads TGTGCCAGCAGCTTGGCTTTGGGCCGGGGACTAAGCTCCTATAATTCACCCCTCCACTTT. It translates to CASSLALGRGLSSYNSPLHF. The chain couples TRBV5-8 to TRBJ1-6; D might be TRBD1 (5 bases). CDR1 is SGHTS and CDR2 is YDEGEE in the germline V gene. V was shortened by 0 bases and J by 0 bases, with 19 bases between the two germline ends. The CDR3 length is 20 residues.

This sequence joins TRBV4-2 and TRBJ1-1, with a possible D match to TRBD1 (6 bases). CDR1 LGHNA and CDR2 YNFKEQ come from the germline V gene. The CDR3 covers 15 residues. V was pared by 6 bases and J by 1 base, with 15 bases between. The CDR3: CASRFRGSGNTEAFF. The CDR3 DNA reads as TGTGCCAGCAGGTTTAGGGGGTCCGGGAACACTGAAGCTTTCTTT.

The V gene is TRBV5-1, the J gene TRBJ1-1, with 7 bases aligning to TRBD1. J gave up 1 base and V 4 bases, and 4 bases lay outside the gene matches. Germline V gene data show CDR1 as SGHRS and CDR2 as YFSETQ. This CDR3 has 14 amino acids. The CDR3: CASSMTGQNTEAFF. The CDR3 DNA sequence: TGCGCCAGCAGCATGACAGGGCAGAACACTGAAGCTTTCTTT.

This clonotype showed up just a few times. The chain joins TRBV5-1 to TRBJ2-3; D is undetermined. This CDR3 is 13 amino acids long. Germline V lookup: CDR1 SGHRS, CDR2 YFSETQ. The V gene lost 4 bases and the J gene lost 3 bases, with 9 bases spanning the gap. CDR3 nucleotides: TGCGCCAGCAGCGACCCCAATACAGATACGCAGTATTTT. Its protein is CASSDPNTDTQYF.

This chain connects TRBV20-1 to TRBJ2-1; 12 bases are shared with TRBD2. Trimming cost V 6 bases and J 0 bases; bases outside gene matches: 9. The CDR3 loop spans 17 amino acids. The germline gives CDR1 DFQATT, CDR2 SNEGSKA (reference sequence). This CDR3 reads CSALGLAGSLSYNEQFF. CDR3 coding DNA: TGCAGTGCCCTGGGACTAGCGGGTTCCCTCTCCTACAATGAGCAGTTCTTC.